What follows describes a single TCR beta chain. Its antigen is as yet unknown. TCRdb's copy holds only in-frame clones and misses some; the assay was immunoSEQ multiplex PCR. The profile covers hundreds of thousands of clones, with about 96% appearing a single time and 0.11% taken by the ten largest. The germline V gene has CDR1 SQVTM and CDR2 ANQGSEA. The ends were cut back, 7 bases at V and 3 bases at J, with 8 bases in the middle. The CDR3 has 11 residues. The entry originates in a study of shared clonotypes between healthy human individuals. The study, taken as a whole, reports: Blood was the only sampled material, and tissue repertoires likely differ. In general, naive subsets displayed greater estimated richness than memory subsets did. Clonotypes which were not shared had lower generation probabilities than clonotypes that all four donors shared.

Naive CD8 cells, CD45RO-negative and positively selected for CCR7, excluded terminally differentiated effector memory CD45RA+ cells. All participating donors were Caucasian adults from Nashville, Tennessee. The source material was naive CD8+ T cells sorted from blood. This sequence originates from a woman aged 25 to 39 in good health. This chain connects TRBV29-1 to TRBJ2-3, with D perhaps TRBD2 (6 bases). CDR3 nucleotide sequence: TGCAGCGCGGGGACTACAGATACGCAGTATTTT. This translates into CSAGTTDTQYF.